Shown below are 7 T cell receptor beta chains from a single sample sequenced in a study of T cells in Graves' hyperthyroidism and ophthalmopathy. RNA transcripts gave rise to amplified TCR beta CDR3 regions. Researchers ran a first-round RT-PCR on the TCR CDR3 using the HTBI primer set. Via MiXCR, TCRdb re-called the multiplex PCR reads, giving one row per CDR3 protein. This table holds 640,000 or so distinct CDR3 sequences, roughly 14% found once. Specimen: blood. The receptors were sampled from a woman in her 40s with Graves' ophthalmopathy.

This clonotype was recorded at least ten times. This sequence joins TRBV19 and TRBJ1-1; 7 bases agree with TRBD1. CDR3 length equals 17 residues. Germline CDR1 is LNHDA and CDR2 is SQIVND (reference sequence). V trimming: 3 bases; J trimming: 4 bases; junction bases outside the gene matches: 14. CDR3 coding DNA: TGTGCCAGTAGTATTGCGCTGGCAGGGGGGTTAGCCACTGAAGCTTTCTTT. Translated: CASSIALAGGLATEAFF.

In this sample, this clonotype turned up a few times. A much larger clonotype is one base distant, so this may be a read error. This chain joins TRBV6-1 and TRBJ2-7; TRBD1 matches at 7 bases. V lost 11 bases and J lost 7; bases outside the gene matches: 8. Germline V gene lookup returns CDR1 MNHNS and CDR2 SASEGT. The length of the CDR3 is 11 residues. CDR3 bases: TGTGCCGGCTACAGGGGACGGGAGCAGTACTTC. It yields the protein CAGYRGREQYF.

This clonotype was picked up a small number of times. The rearrangement joins TRBV25-1 to TRBJ1-6; no clear D. The CDR3 length is 15 residues. Germline V CDR1 and CDR2: MGHDK, SYGVNS. V lost 1 base and J 4 bases, leaving 8 bases between the germline ends. CDR3 in DNA: TGTGCCAGCAGTGAATCGGCCAGTTATAATTCACCCCTCCACTTT. This sequence encodes CASSESASYNSPLHF.

This clonotype has at least ten counts. The chain carries TRBV7-3 and TRBJ1-2, with D perhaps TRBD1 (6 bases). The germline gives CDR1 SGHTA, CDR2 FQGTGA. Trimming took 5 bases from V and 8 from J, leaving 18 bases between them. The CDR3 is made up of 14 amino acids. The CDR3 bases are TGTGCCAGCAGCCCGTCTGCAGGGGCGAGCGGCTACACCTTC. Translation gives CASSPSAGASGYTF.

This clonotype was found a few times. This chain joins TRBV7-9 and TRBJ1-2; possible D gene TRBD1, 5 bases. V was shortened by 0 bases and J by 8 bases, with 10 bases between the two germline ends. The CDR3 spans 13 residues. In germline, CDR1 is SEHNR, CDR2 FQNEAQ (reference sequence). The CDR3 here is CASSLAGAGGYTF. CDR3 DNA: TGTGCCAGCAGCTTAGCTGGGGCGGGAGGCTACACCTTC.

This clonotype is a singleton in its sample. The chain uses TRBV30 and TRBJ1-5, with D perhaps TRBD1 (6 bases). Germline V lookup: CDR1 GTSNPN, CDR2 SVGIG (reference sequence). V lost 0 bases and J 3 bases, leaving 9 bases between the germline ends. The CDR3 loop spans 14 amino acids. DNA for the CDR3: TGTGCCTGGAGTGTCCGGGACATCAATCAGCCCCAGCATTTT. This gives the protein CAWSVRDINQPQHF.

Many counts were recorded for this clonotype. This chain connects TRBV6-5 to TRBJ2-7; 7 positions match TRBD1. Losses at the gene ends were 2 bases for V and 4 bases for J; bases not matched to a gene: 11. CDR1 and CDR2 from the germline V gene are MNHEY and SVGAGI. The CDR3 is 16 residues long. CDR3 DNA sequence: TGTGCCAGCAGTTACACGGACAGGCCCAGGGGATACGAGCAGTACTTC. Protein: CASSYTDRPRGYEQYF.